Presented here are 22 T cell receptor beta chains from one specimen sequenced in a study of T-cell reconstitution after alpha-beta-depleted transplantation in children. Preparation of the TCRbeta library involved a method that used unique molecular identifiers. A single record per CDR3 protein comes from TCRdb applying MiXCR to the PCR reads. The table lists hundreds of thousands of distinct CDR3 sequences, approximately 15% of them singletons. The sequences come from PBMCs from the stem cell graft donor, collected from the stem cell graft. These receptors came from a human donor who donated a stem cell graft to a child with acute myeloid leukemia.

This chain links TRBV11-2 with TRBJ1-2; 7 bases are a match to TRBD1. The germline CDR1 and CDR2 sequences are SGHAT and FQNNGV. The CDR3 loop spans 12 amino acids. Losses at the gene ends were 5 bases for V and 13 bases for J; bases not matched to a gene: 10. CDR3 sequence: CASSPGGGGGTF. The CDR3 region has the DNA TGTGCCAGCAGCCCCGGGGGAGGGGGCGGCACCTTC.

This clonotype was recorded at least ten times. V gene TRBV6-5 combines with J gene TRBJ1-4, with D perhaps TRBD1 (6 bases). Germline values: CDR1 MNHEY, CDR2 SVGAGI. The CDR3 loop spans 15 amino acids. V lost 0 bases and J 7 bases, leaving 12 bases between the germline ends. The CDR3 DNA is TGTGCCAGCAGTTACTCAGGAGGGGGAGGTGAAAAACTGTTTTTT. Its protein is CASSYSGGGGEKLFF.

This clonotype was observed at least ten times. The genes are TRBV2 and TRBJ2-5; TRBD1 agrees at 7 bases. CDR1 SNHLY and CDR2 FYNNEI come from the germline V gene. The CDR3 consists of 16 residues. J gave up 4 bases and V 7 bases, and 15 bases lay outside the gene matches. CDR3 nucleotides: TGTGCCAGCATCCGAAGGTATAGACAGGGTGGAGAGACCCAGTACTTC. Translating it yields CASIRRYRQGGETQYF. The variable domain in full, completed from reference TRBV2 and TRBJ2-5, reads EPEVTQTPSHQVTQMGQEVILRCVPISNHLYFYWYRQILGQKVEFLVSFYNNEISEKSEIFDDQFSVERPDGSNFTLKIRSTKLEDSAMYFCASIRRYRQGGETQYFGPGTRLLVL.

This clonotype was seen at least ten times. The V gene is TRBV12-3 or TRBV12-4, the J gene TRBJ2-5; 9 nucleotides align to TRBD1. V was clipped by 6 bases and J by 5 bases; unmatched bases: 7. The CDR3 consists of 14 residues. The DNA for the CDR3 is TGTGCCAGCAGCCACAGGGGGCGGCGGGAGACCCAGTACTTC. Translated, it gives CASSHRGRRETQYF.

This clonotype has more than one count but fewer than ten. The chain carries TRBV28 and TRBJ1-2, with no clear D. CDR1 MDHEN and CDR2 SYDVKM come from the germline V gene. With 2 bases removed from V and 8 bases from J, the gap between germline ends came to 18 bases. The CDR3 is 15 amino acids. The CDR3 bases are TGTGCCAGCAGTTTAAATGGGCCCCCGAGGTTCGGCTACACCTTC. Encoded protein: CASSLNGPPRFGYTF.

The table lists this clonotype with a few counts. The J gene is TRBJ1-2, the V gene TRBV20-1; the D is unclear. The CDR3 spans 12 residues. The germline V and J ends were trimmed by 6 bases and 1 base, with 9 bases remaining between them. CDR1 is DFQATT and CDR2 is SNEGSKA in the germline V gene (reference sequence). The CDR3: CSARHLNYGYTF. Here the CDR3 DNA reads TGCAGTGCGAGACACCTTAACTATGGCTACACCTTC.

In this sample, this clonotype turned up a few times. The chain employs TRBV5-1 and TRBJ2-3; 11 bases align to TRBD1. Germline V CDR1 and CDR2: SGHRS, YFSETQ. V gave up 3 bases and J gave up 8 bases; unmatched junction bases: 5. This CDR3 contains 14 residues. The CDR3 loop is CASSSYGTGGTQYF. The CDR3 bases are TGCGCCAGCAGCTCCTACGGGACAGGGGGTACGCAGTATTTT.

This clonotype has ten or more counts. V and J are TRBV12-3 or TRBV12-4 and TRBJ2-1; TRBD2 matches 14 bases. There are 17 residues in the CDR3. With V trimmed by 7 bases and J by 6 bases, 11 bases remained unmatched. CDR3 sequence reads: CASTTPGLAGALNEQFF. The DNA for the CDR3 is TGTGCCAGCACCACTCCGGGACTAGCGGGGGCCCTCAATGAGCAGTTCTTC.

In this sample, this clonotype turned up a few times. This chain joins TRBV20-1 and TRBJ2-5; D remains unclear. The CDR3 has 11 residues. Germline V gene data show CDR1 as DFQATT and CDR2 as SNEGSKA (reference sequence). With 2 bases removed from V and 5 bases from J, the gap between germline ends came to 6 bases. The CDR3 DNA reads TGCAGTGCTAGAATCCCGGAGACCCAGTACTTC. Residues: CSARIPETQYF.

The chain recombines TRBV7-9 with TRBJ2-1; unclear D gene. The V and J ends lost 4 bases and 12 bases respectively, with 10 bases between them. CDR1 SEHNR and CDR2 FQNEAQ come from the germline V gene (reference sequence). The CDR3 totals 11 residues. The CDR3 DNA sequence: TGTGCCAGCAGCTCCCTGGGTGTGCAGTTCTTC. Amino acid sequence: CASSSLGVQFF. The full variable domain, rest sourced from reference TRBV7-9 and TRBJ2-1, is DTGVSQNPRHKITKRGQNVTFRCDPISEHNRLYWYRQTLGQGPEFLTYFQNEAQLEKSRLLSDRFSAERPKGSFSTLEIQRTEQGDSAMYLCASSSLGVQFFGPGTRLTVL.

The V gene is TRBV7-9, the J gene TRBJ2-7, with no clear D. CDR1 is SEHNR, CDR2 FQNEAQ, per germline (reference sequence). The CDR3 has 13 residues. The V gene lost 4 bases and the J gene lost 2 bases, with 9 bases spanning the gap. The CDR3 bases are TGTGCCAGCAGCTATGAGGAGCCCTACGAGCAGTACGTC. It yields the protein CASSYEEPYEQYV.

The count of this clonotype is one. The chain recombines TRBV7-9 with TRBJ1-2, with 11 bases aligning to TRBD1. Germline V gene data show CDR1 as SEHNR and CDR2 as FQNEAQ (reference sequence). This CDR3 has 17 amino acids. The J segment lost 1 base and the V segment lost 4 bases, leaving 8 bases of the junction unmatched. In nucleotides, the CDR3 is TGTGCCAGCAGCTCTTGGACAGGGGGCGGACGTAACTATGGCTACACCTTC. Protein sequence: CASSSWTGGGRNYGYTF.

This clonotype was observed many times. The gene calls are TRBV20-1 and TRBJ1-4; unclear D gene. This CDR3 comprises 13 residues. Germline V gives CDR1 DFQATT, CDR2 SNEGSKA (reference sequence). The V and J ends lost 3 bases and 3 bases respectively, with 8 bases between them. The CDR3 nucleotides read TGCAGTGCTAGGCGCTGGGCTAATGAAAAACTGTTTTTT. This codes for CSARRWANEKLFF.

This clonotype was found many times. This sequence joins TRBV15 and TRBJ1-2; 7 nucleotides line up with TRBD1. CDR3 length equals 16 residues. With V trimmed by 1 base and J by 6 bases, 11 bases remained unmatched. Germline V gene data show CDR1 as LNHNV and CDR2 as YYDKDF (reference sequence). As DNA, the CDR3 is TGTGCCACCAGCAGAGCTCCCGACAGGGTAGGGGATGGCTACACCTTC. Translated, it gives CATSRAPDRVGDGYTF.

This clonotype showed up many times. The chain links TRBV6-5 to TRBJ2-5; 8 bases are shared with TRBD2. The junction had 7 bases not matched to a gene; V was cut back by 2 bases and J by 8 bases. Germline values: CDR1 MNHEY, CDR2 SVGAGI. The CDR3 extends over 14 amino acids. The CDR3 sequence is CASSYDGTRATQYF. CDR3 in DNA: TGTGCCAGCAGTTACGATGGGACTAGGGCCACCCAGTACTTC.

This chain links TRBV5-1 with TRBJ2-3; the match to TRBD2 covers 12 bases. V gave up 7 bases and J gave up 3 bases; unmatched junction bases: 9. The CDR3 runs 16 residues. Per the germline V gene, CDR1 is SGHRS and CDR2 is YFSETQ. The CDR3 is CASVELAGGKTDTQYF. CDR3 DNA sequence: TGCGCCAGCGTCGAGCTAGCGGGGGGGAAAACAGATACGCAGTATTTT. The complete variable domain, with remaining parts taken from reference TRBV5-1 and TRBJ2-3, reads KAGVTQTPRYLIKTRGQQVTLSCSPISGHRSVSWYQQTPGQGLQFLFEYFSETQRNKGNFPGRFSGRQFSNSRSEMNVSTLELGDSALYLCASVELAGGKTDTQYFGPGTRLTVL.

This clonotype was recorded at least ten times. The V call is TRBV29-1, the J call TRBJ2-7; D is undetermined. Trimming took off 1 base at V and 3 bases at J, with 16 bases between the two ends. The CDR3 runs to 15 residues. Germline V CDR1 and CDR2: SQVTM, ANQGSEA. In DNA, the CDR3 is TGCAGCGTTGAAGTAACGACACGGAATGACTACGAGCAGTACTTC. Residues: CSVEVTTRNDYEQYF.

The chain couples TRBV30 to TRBJ1-5, with 7 bases that match TRBD1. V trimming: 3 bases; J trimming: 6 bases; junction bases outside the gene matches: 5. The germline gives CDR1 GTSNPN, CDR2 SVGIG (reference sequence). The length of the CDR3 is 13 residues. This CDR3 is CAWRGQRGQPQHF. The DNA of the CDR3 is TGTGCCTGGAGGGGACAGCGAGGTCAGCCCCAGCATTTT.

The sample holds a few counts of this clonotype. This chain connects TRBV7-3 to TRBJ2-3; D not certain. V was shortened by 0 bases and J by 5 bases, with 12 bases between the two germline ends. Germline CDR1 SGHTA, CDR2 FQGTGA. This CDR3 is built from 15 residues. CDR3 DNA sequence: TGTGCCAGCAGCTTAACGACCTCCAGAATAGATACGCAGTATTTT. Translation gives CASSLTTSRIDTQYF.

In its sample, this clonotype was seen many times. The genes are TRBV12-3 or TRBV12-4 and TRBJ2-1, with 9 bases fitting TRBD2. V gave up 6 bases and J gave up 9 bases; unmatched junction bases: 12. CDR3 length: 15 amino acids. The CDR3 loop is CASSPLGGGAFEQFF. The CDR3 DNA sequence: TGTGCCAGCAGCCCCCTGGGCGGGGGGGCCTTTGAGCAGTTCTTC.

This clonotype was counted many times. The chain employs TRBV20-1 and TRBJ2-5; no clear D gene. This CDR3 comprises 12 residues. Trimming removed 2 bases from V and 2 bases from J, with 6 bases in between. CDR1 is DFQATT and CDR2 is SNEGSKA in the germline V gene (reference sequence). Written as DNA, the CDR3 is TGCAGTGCTAGATCTGGTCAAGAGACCCAGTACTTC. Protein sequence: CSARSGQETQYF.

The rearrangement uses TRBV7-8 and TRBJ1-4; D unresolved. Per the germline V gene, CDR1 is SGHVS and CDR2 is FQNEAQ. The CDR3 runs to 13 residues. V gave up 1 base and J gave up 8 bases, with 8 bases separating them. The DNA for the CDR3 is TGTGCCAGCAGCTTAGATGTCCGGGAAAAACTGTTTTTT. It is translated as CASSLDVREKLFF.